This T cell receptor beta chain was found in a study of beta chain features in type 1 diabetes (dated by TCRdb to between 2018 and 2020). As for the study more broadly: Patients and healthy donors did not differ in mean age, gender distribution, total cell number or subset yield. In the study, recently diagnosed type 1 diabetes patients and matched healthy donors were compared on the TCRB repertoires of their sorted circulating CD4+ T cell subsets. Naive and central memory subsets were obtained from all 28 donors, but regulatory and stem cell-like memory subsets were isolated from only 8 patients and roughly 8 healthy donors. A total of roughly 100,000,000 sorted cells were examined across all samples, and the number of cells per subset was strongly correlated with RNA yield.

The research as a whole found: The naive, central memory and regulatory TCRB repertoires appeared to resemble one another more closely among patients than among healthy donors. Because cDNA was sequenced instead of genomic DNA, activated cells with high expression could be over-represented, although the groups did not differ in activation or CD3 levels. At VDJ recombination sites, patients with type 1 diabetes made fewer insertions and deleted more nucleotides, a pattern implying thymic rearrangement abnormalities. PCR might favor shorter templates, but patient and control samples were amplified and corrected together, so any skew would affect both groups equally. A moderate but significant shortening of TCRB CDR3 length was observed in type 1 diabetes patients in all four CD4+ subsets. Only small numbers of individuals were included in the HLA sub-analyses, which left unresolved whether HLA type had any influence on TCRB rearrangement.

A single peripheral blood draw of roughly 0.11 L on average was collected from each donor into heparinised tubes. Using a panel that included CD45RO, CCR7, CD25, CD127, CD95 and CD27, naive, central memory, regulatory and stem cell-like memory CD4+ T cells were sorted on a BD FACSAria II. All sorted populations exceeded 95% purity. PBMCs were separated immediately by Lymphoprep density gradient centrifugation and were stained directly, without being cultured. To minimize batch effects, samples were stained and sorted in pairs, one healthy donor with one patient per experiment. The entire amount of isolated RNA was reverse transcribed using the High Capacity cDNA Reverse Transcription Kit, so the sequenced TCRB transcripts were expressed ones. Deep immunoSEQ sequencing was performed on naive, central memory and regulatory T cell samples, with an average of around 3.4 million total reads per sample. Sorted cells were lysed in RLT buffer, and RNA was extracted using DNase-treated RNeasy Micro or Mini kits according to cell number. To prevent cross-contamination, each cell subset was processed individually, whereas patient and healthy donor samples were processed jointly. The immunoSEQ multiplex PCR was used to amplify TCRB sequences from cDNA, generating 87-bp fragments that spanned the CDR3 region. Amplicons were sequenced on the Illumina HiSeq platform. The study's processing was this. PCR bias was corrected computationally using synthetic template baselines, and reads within Hamming distance 2 were collapsed, with unmergeable singletons discarded. Reads were aligned to IMGT to assign V, D and J genes, CDR3 length, and insertions or deletions at six rearrangement sites. Within each subset, clonotype counts were normalized to the number of sorted cells before true diversity and Gini coefficients were calculated with the tcR R package. The overlap coefficient, calculated on TCRB nucleotide sequences, was used to quantify repertoire sharing. As stored in TCRdb, this immuneACCESS dataset retains in-frame rearrangements with V and J assigned. A fraction of the clones does not appear; measured against another copy, unresolved V genes explain less than half of the discrepancy, and the remainder lacks a known reason. V, J and clone size reflect that table, while D and trimming were determined from the DNA. This sample is represented by 150,000 to 190,000 clones; 11% of them were singletons. The ten top clones hold approximately 2% of the sample.

This clone showed up just a few times. Its antigen is still unknown. At one end, the junction sequence differs from germline, possibly due to a read error. This clonotype originated in a man younger than 35 in good health. Sequencing was done on a sample of central memory CD4+ T cells from blood.

The CDR3 has the sequence CASTETDRAYEQYF. The nucleotide sequence is given as TGTGCCAGCACTGAAACGGACAGGGCCTACGAGCAGTACTTC. This sequence uses TRBV2 and TRBJ2-7; 8 junctional bases match TRBD1. The CDR3 runs 14 residues from the cysteine to the phenylalanine. CDR3 DNA is the only sequence kept; it has 42 bases, read in frame from the first base. The germline V gene yields SNHLY for CDR1 and FYNNEI for CDR2.